Below, 30 T cell receptor beta chains from the same sample are listed, as sequenced in a study of blood T cell repertoires in COVID-19. Clones were read by immunoSEQ multiplex PCR, and TCRdb kept only the in-frame ones, dropping some. The table shows about 210,000 clones, with roughly 80% occurring only once. Sequenced material: peripheral blood. Receptor source: a woman in her seventies with acute or convalescent COVID-19.

The CDR3 DNA reads as TGTGCCACCAGCATCAGACAGCCGCCGTACTTGAACACTGAAGCTTTCTTT. This gives the protein CATSIRQPPYLNTEAFF. The chain uses TRBV15 and TRBJ1-1; TRBD1 is a possible D gene (5 bases). Looked up from germline, CDR1 is LNHNV and CDR2 is YYDKDF (reference sequence). The CDR3 runs to 17 residues. Trimming took off 4 bases at V and 0 bases at J, with 18 bases between the two ends.

The chain has TRBV6-5 and TRBJ2-7; possibly TRBD1 for D (6 bases). Trimming pared 10 bases from V and 7 bases from J, leaving 20 bases between. CDR3 length equals 13 residues. CDR1 and CDR2 (germline): MNHEY, SVGAGI. CDR3 coding DNA: TGTGCCACCGGGACAATCCCCTTGAGAGAGCAGTACGTC. Protein product: CATGTIPLREQYV.

The chain carries TRBV7-2 and TRBJ1-1; 9 bases are shared with TRBD1. The CDR3 runs 15 residues. V dropped 6 bases and J dropped 5; count of bases not matched to a gene: 10. Germline V CDR1 and CDR2: SGHTA, FQGNSA. The CDR3 DNA sequence: TGTGCCAGCAGTCGTGGACAGGGGATAGGTACTGAAGCTTTCTTT. This sequence encodes CASSRGQGIGTEAFF.

This rearrangement joins TRBV30 to TRBJ1-5, with D perhaps TRBD1 (5 bases). The CDR3 runs to 14 residues. V lost 0 bases, J lost 2 bases, and 8 bases lay in between. Germline assignment: CDR1 GTSNPN and CDR2 SVGIG (reference sequence). The CDR3 nucleotides are TGTGCCTGGAGTGTAGGGGTTGGCAATCAGCCCCAGCATTTT. Translation gives CAWSVGVGNQPQHF. Supplemented by reference TRBV30 and TRBJ1-5, the full variable domain reads SQTIHQWPATLVQPVGSPLSLECTVEGTSNPNLYWYRQAAGRGLQLLFYSVGIGQISSEVPQNLSASRPQDRQFILSSKKLLLSDSGFYLCAWSVGVGNQPQHFGDGTRLSIL.

This chain connects TRBV24-1 to TRBJ2-3, with TRBD2 identical over 7 bases. Germline loops: CDR1 KGHDR, CDR2 SFDVKD. The trim removed 5 bases at V and 6 bases at J, leaving 22 bases unmatched. This CDR3 contains 19 residues. The CDR3 protein is CATSGSWASGYRALDTQYF. For the CDR3, the DNA is TGTGCCACCAGTGGGTCGTGGGCTAGCGGATATAGAGCGCTGGATACGCAGTATTTT.

The V gene is TRBV3-1 (or the pseudogene TRBV3-2), the J gene TRBJ1-5, with TRBD1 identical over 7 bases. The CDR3 loop spans 15 amino acids. V was clipped by 4 bases and J by 9 bases; unmatched bases: 12. Germline V gene data show CDR1 as LGHDT and CDR2 as YNNKEL (reference sequence). The CDR3, as DNA: TGTGCCAGCAGCCCCAATAACAGGGGCGATCGGCCCCAGCATTTT. It codes for CASSPNNRGDRPQHF.

The rearrangement links TRBV6-5 to TRBJ1-1; no firm D call. The CDR3 extends over 13 amino acids. Germline CDR1 MNHEY, CDR2 SVGAGI. Trimming stripped 4 bases from V and 1 base from J, with 7 bases between. For the CDR3, the DNA is TGTGCCAGCAGTTCCCAGGAGAACACTGAAGCTTTCTTT. As protein: CASSSQENTEAFF.

The chain joins TRBV14 to TRBJ2-5, with TRBD2 identical over 11 bases. Germline V CDR1 and CDR2: SGHDN, FVKESK. The ends lost 2 bases at V and 2 bases at J; junction bases unmatched: 1. The CDR3 runs 15 residues. The CDR3 protein is CASSQLAGGQETQYF. The CDR3 DNA sequence: TGTGCCAGCAGCCAACTAGCGGGGGGACAAGAGACCCAGTACTTC.

A remark on this clone: It may be a read error: a sequence one base away is much more abundant. The V gene is TRBV3-1 (or the pseudogene TRBV3-2), the J gene TRBJ2-1; the match to TRBD2 covers 13 bases. Germline V gene data show CDR1 as LGHDT and CDR2 as YNNKEL (reference sequence). CDR3 size: 15 residues. The V segment lost 4 bases and the J segment 4 bases; nucleotides outside the gene matches: 1. The CDR3 loop reads CASSLGLAGYNEQFF. The CDR3 DNA reads TGTGCCAGCAGCCTGGGACTAGCGGGGTACAATGAGCAGTTCTTC.

The V call is TRBV2, the J call TRBJ2-2; a possible D gene is TRBD2 (6 bases). The CDR3 loop spans 14 amino acids. The V and J ends lost 8 bases and 4 bases respectively, with 14 bases between them. Per germline, CDR1 SNHLY and CDR2 FYNNEI. CDR3 DNA: TGTGCCAGCCGTCGGGAGTCGGGCACCGGGGAGCTGTTTTTT. It yields the protein CASRRESGTGELFF.

With respect to this clone: The sample has other DNA sequences that encode this CDR3 too. The V call is TRBV11-2, the J call TRBJ1-5, with a tentative D call TRBD1 (6 bases). From germline, CDR1 is SGHAT and CDR2 FQNNGV. V lost 0 bases, J lost 7 bases, and 7 bases lay in between. The CDR3 covers 13 residues. The CDR3 loop reads CASSLDQGQPQHF. CDR3 sequence (DNA): TGTGCCAGCAGCTTAGATCAGGGGCAGCCCCAGCATTTT.

This chain connects TRBV6-5 to TRBJ1-1; D is ambiguous. CDR3 length: 14 amino acids. Germline V lookup: CDR1 MNHEY, CDR2 SVGAGI. V lost 4 bases and J lost 7, with 16 bases in between. The CDR3: CASSFDHMGSEAFF. The CDR3 DNA sequence: TGTGCCAGCAGTTTCGATCATATGGGGAGTGAAGCTTTCTTT.

V usage is TRBV18 and J usage is TRBJ1-2, with D hard to call. This CDR3 is 12 amino acids long. The V gene's germline CDR1 is KGHSH and CDR2 LQKENI. V lost 2 bases and J lost 4, with 5 bases in between. CDR3 in amino acids: CASSPGPYGYTF. Here the CDR3 DNA reads TGTGCCAGCTCACCAGGCCCCTATGGCTACACCTTC.

This clone was picked up one time. The chain recombines TRBV7-3 with TRBJ2-5; D perhaps matches TRBD2 (6 bases). The germline gives CDR1 SGHTA, CDR2 FQGTGA. The CDR3 is made up of 14 amino acids. V was clipped by 0 bases and J by 5 bases, with 10 bases between them. The CDR3 DNA sequence: TGTGCCAGCAGCTTAACAGGAGGGTGGGAGACCCAGTACTTC. Translating it yields CASSLTGGWETQYF. The full variable domain, its missing parts supplied by reference TRBV7-3 and TRBJ2-5, is GAGVSQTPSNKVTEKGKYVELRCDPISGHTALYWYRQSLGQGPEFLIYFQGTGAADDSGLPNDRFFAVRPEGSVSTLKIQRTERGDSAVYLCASSLTGGWETQYFGPGTRLLVL.

This clone was counted a single time. The chain links TRBV13 to TRBJ2-1; no clear D gene. There are 17 residues in the CDR3. CDR1 is PRHDT, CDR2 FYEKMQ, per germline (reference sequence). V lost 0 bases and J 3 bases, leaving 15 bases between the germline ends. Written as DNA, the CDR3 is TGTGCCAGCAGCTTAGGCCTCGGTGGGCGAAGCTACAATGAGCAGTTCTTC. This codes for CASSLGLGGRSYNEQFF.

This rearrangement joins TRBV10-3 to TRBJ1-4, with 7 bases that match TRBD1. This CDR3 contains 14 residues. Germline V CDR1 and CDR2: ENHRY, SYGVKD. Trimming removed 4 bases from V and 4 bases from J; junction bases left unmatched: 3. CDR3 in amino acids: CAISADRLNEKLFF. The CDR3 DNA reads TGTGCCATCAGTGCGGACAGGCTTAATGAAAAACTGTTTTTT.

The rearrangement joins TRBV30 to TRBJ1-4, with a tentative D call TRBD1 (5 bases). The CDR3 consists of 14 residues. Between the trimmed V and J ends, which lost 0 bases and 7 bases, there was a span of 12 bases. CDR1 and CDR2 (germline): GTSNPN, SVGIG (reference sequence). CDR3 loop: CAWSVFRGSEKLFF. The CDR3 DNA is TGTGCCTGGAGTGTATTTAGGGGAAGTGAAAAACTGTTTTTT.

This chain joins TRBV27 and TRBJ2-5; no reliable D call. Deletions cut 3 bases from V and 7 bases from J, with 18 bases between. The germline V gene has CDR1 MNHEY and CDR2 SMNVEV (reference sequence). This CDR3 is 15 amino acids long. The CDR3: CASSLTPQTAGTQYF. The CDR3 coding sequence is TGTGCCAGCAGTTTGACACCACAGACCGCTGGGACCCAGTACTTC.

The chain employs TRBV19 and TRBJ1-1, with 9 nucleotides matching TRBD1. V trimming: 5 bases; J trimming: 7 bases; junction bases outside the gene matches: 11. The CDR3 runs to 15 residues. Germline-derived CDR1 and CDR2 are LNHDA and SQIVND (reference sequence). CDR3 sequence reads: CASSPRDRVFVEAFF. As DNA, the CDR3 is TGTGCCAGTAGTCCCCGGGACAGGGTGTTCGTTGAAGCTTTCTTT.

The chain carries TRBV3-1 (or the pseudogene TRBV3-2) and TRBJ2-5, with D perhaps TRBD1 (6 bases). Trimming pared 5 bases from V and 1 base from J, leaving 23 bases between. Germline V gene data show CDR1 as LGHDT and CDR2 as YNNKEL (reference sequence). CDR3 size: 18 residues. The CDR3 DNA reads TGTGCCAGCAGCTACCAACCCTGGGTTCTGGGGGCCCAAGAGACCCAGTACTTC. Its protein product is CASSYQPWVLGAQETQYF.

The CDR3 nucleotides are TGTGCCAGTAGTATCCCCCGGGGGGCGGGTGAGCAGTTCTTC. It specifies CASSIPRGAGEQFF. The rearrangement joins TRBV19 to TRBJ2-1; a weak D match, TRBD2 (7 bases). This CDR3 spans 14 amino acids. Looked up from germline, CDR1 is LNHDA and CDR2 is SQIVND (reference sequence). V lost 3 bases and J 9 bases, leaving 15 bases between the germline ends.

This rearrangement joins TRBV5-1 to TRBJ2-5, with D unresolved. CDR3 length: 13 amino acids. The V end lost 1 base, the J end lost 2 bases, and 6 bases lay between the germline ends. Looked up from germline, CDR1 is SGHRS and CDR2 is YFSETQ. The CDR3 coding sequence is TGCGCCAGCAGCTTGACAGCTCAAGAGACCCAGTACTTC. As protein: CASSLTAQETQYF. Full variable domain (outside the CDR3, taken from reference TRBV5-1 and TRBJ2-5): KAGVTQTPRYLIKTRGQQVTLSCSPISGHRSVSWYQQTPGQGLQFLFEYFSETQRNKGNFPGRFSGRQFSNSRSEMNVSTLELGDSALYLCASSLTAQETQYFGPGTRLLVL.

V and J are TRBV5-1 and TRBJ2-5; 12 nucleotides match TRBD2. J lost 2 bases, V lost 4 bases, and 3 bases had no gene match. The germline CDR1 and CDR2 sequences are SGHRS and YFSETQ. The length of the CDR3 is 15 residues. CDR3 amino acids: CASSPLAGGQETQYF. The CDR3 bases are TGCGCCAGCAGCCCCCTAGCGGGGGGGCAAGAGACCCAGTACTTC.

CDR3 bases: TGTGCCACCAGTGGGTCGGACACCAACAACTATGGCTACACCTTC. Protein product: CATSGSDTNNYGYTF. The chain recombines TRBV24-1 with TRBJ1-2; D is perhaps TRBD1 (5 bases). Trimming shortened V by 5 bases and J by 2 bases, and 14 bases separated the two germline ends. This CDR3 contains 15 residues. CDR1 is KGHDR and CDR2 is SFDVKD in the germline V gene.

This clone has only a few counts. This rearrangement joins TRBV15 to TRBJ2-2, with no clear D. Per the germline V gene, CDR1 is LNHNV and CDR2 is YYDKDF (reference sequence). Trimming took 0 bases from V and 7 from J, leaving 9 bases between them. The CDR3 runs to 14 residues. The CDR3 DNA is TGTGCCACCAGCAGAGAACGTGGGCACGGGGAGCTGTTTTTT. It translates to CATSRERGHGELFF.

The chain combines TRBV28 with TRBJ1-2; 10 nucleotides line up with TRBD1. Trimming at V came to 3 bases and at J to 9 bases, leaving 4 bases not matched to a gene. The CDR3 spans 13 residues. The germline V gene encodes CDR1 MDHEN and CDR2 SYDVKM. CDR3 sequence: CASSLGQGIRYTF. CDR3 nucleotide sequence: TGTGCCAGCAGTTTGGGACAGGGGATACGCTACACCTTC.

This chain connects TRBV27 to TRBJ1-6; 9 bases are a match to TRBD1. V lost 3 bases, J lost 6 bases, and 3 bases stayed unmatched. Germline V gene sequence: CDR1 MNHEY, CDR2 SMNVEV (reference sequence). CDR3 length equals 15 residues. The CDR3 loop reads CASSLDRGGNSPLHF. The CDR3 bases are TGTGCCAGCAGTTTGGACAGGGGAGGTAATTCACCCCTCCACTTT.

The rearrangement uses TRBV4-1 and TRBJ1-1; 10 nucleotides line up with TRBD1. With 1 base clipped from V and 3 bases from J, the junction kept 8 bases outside the gene matches. The CDR3 has 17 residues. Germline-derived CDR1 and CDR2 are MGHRA and YSYEKL. Here the CDR3 reads CASSQGTGTGVHTEAFF. CDR3 DNA: TGCGCCAGCAGCCAAGGGACCGGGACAGGGGTCCACACTGAAGCTTTCTTT.

This chain connects TRBV9 to TRBJ2-3, with TRBD2 matching 7 bases. Trimming cost V 3 bases and J 0 bases; bases outside gene matches: 13. The CDR3 contains 18 residues. The germline CDR1 and CDR2 sequences are SGDLS and YYNGEE. CDR3 nucleotides: TGTGCCAGCAGCGCTTCCTTAGGGCGGGGGACTAGCACAGATACGCAGTATTTT. This translates into CASSASLGRGTSTDTQYF.

The J gene is TRBJ1-5, the V gene TRBV6-2 or TRBV6-3; D might be TRBD1 (5 bases). Germline V gene lookup returns CDR1 MNHEY and CDR2 SVGEGT. Trimming took off 2 bases at V and 2 bases at J, with 10 bases between the two ends. The CDR3 consists of 15 residues. DNA for the CDR3: TGTGCCAGCAGTTACATCGGGGGGGGCAATCAGCCCCAGCATTTT. Encoded protein: CASSYIGGGNQPQHF.